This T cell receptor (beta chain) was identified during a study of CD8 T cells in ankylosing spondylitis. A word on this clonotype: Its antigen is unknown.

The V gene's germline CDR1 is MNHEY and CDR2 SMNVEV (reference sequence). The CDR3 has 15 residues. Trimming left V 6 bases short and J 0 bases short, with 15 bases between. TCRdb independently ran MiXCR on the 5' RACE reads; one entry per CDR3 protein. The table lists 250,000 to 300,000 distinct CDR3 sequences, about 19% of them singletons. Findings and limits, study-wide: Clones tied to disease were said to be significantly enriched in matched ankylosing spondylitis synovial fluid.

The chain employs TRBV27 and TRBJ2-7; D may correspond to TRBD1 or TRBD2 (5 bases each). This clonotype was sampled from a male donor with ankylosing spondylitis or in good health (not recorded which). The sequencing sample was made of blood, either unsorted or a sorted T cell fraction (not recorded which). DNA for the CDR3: TGTGCCAGCAGACTCGGGACGTCGAGCTCCTACGAGCAGTACGTC. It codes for CASRLGTSSSYEQYV.